One sample yielded the 18 T cell receptor beta chains listed below, sequenced in a study of T-cell memory formation after mild COVID-19 (dated by TCRdb to the early 2020s). The library was generated by 5' RACE. For sequencing, an Illumina NovaSeq 6000 was employed. In-frame beta chains were kept once TCRdb had trimmed the public reads at Q25 with fastp and called clones with MiXCR. CDR3 protein duplicates are merged, each entry listing the most common genes and DNA. The sample table records nearly 350,000 distinct CDR3 sequences; approximately 12% of these occur just once. The ten largest account for about a fifth of the sample. Sequencing was carried out using PBMCs or a T cell subset sorted from them (not recorded which). These receptors were collected from a man between 18 and 35 years old who had mild COVID-19 (a few samples of this study predate the infection). The sample titles of this study are shuffled in the database, so cell type and time point are left out; the donor was told from shared clones.

The sample holds a few counts of this clonotype. The chain carries TRBV5-1 and TRBJ1-1; D may be TRBD1 (5 bases). V was pared by 2 bases and J by 1 base, with 12 bases between. Germline CDR1 is SGHRS and CDR2 is YFSETQ. This CDR3 has 15 residues. The CDR3 sequence: CASSFWAGTNTEAFF. The CDR3 nucleotides are TGCGCCAGCAGCTTCTGGGCAGGGACGAACACTGAAGCTTTCTTT.

This clonotype appeared a few times. This chain links TRBV7-2 with TRBJ2-3, with D tentatively TRBD2 (5 bases). CDR1 and CDR2 from the germline V gene are SGHTA and FQGNSA. There are 14 residues in the CDR3. Between the trimmed V and J ends, which lost 5 bases and 1 base, there was a span of 10 bases. The CDR3 is CASSGGRRTDTQYF. The DNA for the CDR3 is TGTGCCAGCAGCGGAGGACGGCGCACAGATACGCAGTATTTT.

The sample holds a few counts of this clonotype. The gene calls are TRBV11-1 and TRBJ1-4; D might be TRBD1 (5 bases). Germline CDR1 SGHAT, CDR2 FQDESV (reference sequence). The V gene lost 5 bases and the J gene lost 8 bases, with 15 bases spanning the gap. The CDR3 loop spans 14 amino acids. CDR3 sequence (DNA): TGTGCCAGCAGCCGGGACGGCTTAAGGGAAAAACTGTTTTTT. It is translated as CASSRDGLREKLFF.

This chain links TRBV7-2 with TRBJ2-5, with D unclear. V lost 2 bases, J lost 4 bases, and 8 bases lay in between. Per germline, CDR1 SGHTA and CDR2 FQGNSA. This CDR3 spans 13 amino acids. The CDR3 sequence is CASSLSHGETQYF. CDR3 DNA: TGTGCCAGCAGCTTATCACACGGAGAGACCCAGTACTTC.

This chain uses TRBV7-6 with TRBJ1-1; D is uncertain. The CDR3 sequence is 15 residues long. The V gene's germline CDR1 is SGHVS and CDR2 FNYEAQ. Trimming took 0 bases from V and 6 from J, leaving 14 bases between them. The CDR3 sequence is CASSLAVGRFPEAFF. As DNA, the CDR3 is TGTGCCAGCAGCTTAGCAGTAGGGAGGTTCCCTGAAGCTTTCTTT.

The CDR3 loop reads CATSGGGTGELFF. DNA of the CDR3: TGTGCCACCAGCGGCGGGGGCACCGGGGAGCTGTTTTTT. The chain has TRBV24-1 and TRBJ2-2, with 7 bases lining up with TRBD2. The CDR3 loop spans 13 amino acids. J lost 4 bases, V lost 7 bases, and 2 bases had no gene match. CDR1 and CDR2 (germline): KGHDR, SFDVKD.

This clonotype has ten or more counts. V is TRBV4-3 and J is TRBJ2-5; D call uncertain. This CDR3 has 15 residues. V dropped 0 bases and J dropped 2 bases, with 10 bases sitting between them. Germline assignment: CDR1 LGHNA and CDR2 YSLEER. The CDR3 bases are TGCGCCAGCAGCCAAGATGTGACAACTCAAGAGACCCAGTACTTC. Residues: CASSQDVTTQETQYF.

In this sample, this clonotype turned up a few times. The rearrangement joins TRBV9 to TRBJ2-5, with TRBD1 matching 7 bases. The CDR3 runs to 14 residues. V trimming: 7 bases; J trimming: 1 base; junction bases outside the gene matches: 7. Germline V gives CDR1 SGDLS, CDR2 YYNGEE. Here the CDR3 reads CASGKTGTQETQYF. The CDR3 DNA reads TGTGCCAGCGGCAAGACAGGGACCCAAGAGACCCAGTACTTC.

This clonotype was found a few times. This rearrangement joins TRBV4-1 to TRBJ1-1; TRBD1 is a possible D gene (6 bases). The ends were cut back, 1 base at V and 3 bases at J, with 12 bases in the middle. This CDR3 is built from 15 residues. The germline CDR1 and CDR2 sequences are MGHRA and YSYEKL. The CDR3 bases are TGCGCCAGCAGCCAAGGGACAGTAAGGGACACTGAAGCTTTCTTT. This gives the protein CASSQGTVRDTEAFF.

This clonotype was seen more than once but under ten times. This chain connects TRBV5-5 to TRBJ1-5; D is possibly TRBD1 (5 bases). Germline values: CDR1 SGHKS, CDR2 YYEKEE (reference sequence). The CDR3 covers 16 residues. V gave up 4 bases and J gave up 2 bases, with 16 bases separating them. In DNA form, the CDR3 reads TGTGCCAGCAGCCCGTTAAGCAGGGTTGGCAATCAGCCCCAGCATTTT. Translation gives CASSPLSRVGNQPQHF.

J is TRBJ2-7 and V is TRBV29-1, with 7 bases that match TRBD1. Trimming took 6 bases from V and 1 from J; bases not matched to a gene: 3. In germline, CDR1 is SQVTM, CDR2 ANQGSEA. The length of the CDR3 is 12 residues. The CDR3 protein is CSVMTGSYEQYV. CDR3 coding DNA: TGCAGCGTGATGACAGGGTCCTACGAGCAGTACGTC.

In DNA form, the CDR3 reads TGTGCCAGCAGCTTAACCCCCCTGGGGGCTCCGGACTACACCTTC. This sequence encodes CASSLTPLGAPDYTF. V usage is TRBV7-3 and J usage is TRBJ1-2, with a weak D call TRBD1 (6 bases). There are 15 residues in the CDR3. The ends were cut back, 0 bases at V and 10 bases at J, with 18 bases in the middle. Germline V gives CDR1 SGHTA, CDR2 FQGTGA.

There are a few counts of this clonotype. The chain joins TRBV11-2 to TRBJ1-2; no clear D. V lost 4 bases and J 4 bases, leaving 13 bases between the germline ends. Per germline, CDR1 SGHAT and CDR2 FQNNGV. The CDR3 covers 14 residues. The CDR3 region is CASSSDGPIYGYTF. The CDR3 DNA follows: TGTGCCAGCAGCTCGGACGGACCGATCTATGGCTACACCTTC.

This clonotype occurred a few times. The CDR3 nucleotides read TGCGCCAGCAGCCAAGTCCCCGGCCTTAATAATTCACCCCTCCACTTT. Amino acids: CASSQVPGLNNSPLHF. This chain links TRBV4-1 with TRBJ1-6; D not certain. The CDR3 has 16 residues. Trimming stripped 1 base from V and 5 bases from J, with 12 bases between. Germline CDR1 and CDR2: MGHRA and YSYEKL.

This clonotype was detected only a few times. V gene TRBV12-3 or TRBV12-4 combines with J gene TRBJ2-7; D possibly corresponds to TRBD2 (6 bases). The CDR3 totals 16 residues. With 4 bases removed from V and 7 bases from J, the gap between germline ends came to 23 bases. DNA of the CDR3: TGTGCCAGCAGTTCCCTCGGGGGACTCCCTCCGGGGGAGCAGTACTTC. It is translated as CASSSLGGLPPGEQYF.

Many counts were recorded for this clonotype. The V and J genes are TRBV20-1 and TRBJ2-5, with a weak D call TRBD2 (6 bases). The CDR3 sequence is 14 residues long. Trimming took 1 base from V and 9 from J, leaving 18 bases between them. Germline-derived CDR1 and CDR2 are DFQATT and SNEGSKA (reference sequence). The CDR3 DNA sequence: TGCAGTGCTAGAGGGGAAACTAGCCAAGTGGCCCAGTACTTC. Encoded protein: CSARGETSQVAQYF.

This clonotype was picked up many times. The CDR3 bases are TGCAGTGCTGTCAGGGTTGACATTAATGGCTACACCTTC. It specifies CSAVRVDINGYTF. The chain combines TRBV20-1 with TRBJ1-2; perhaps TRBD1 as D (5 bases). The CDR3 spans 13 residues. The V gene lost 5 bases and the J gene lost 6 bases, with 16 bases spanning the gap. CDR1 and CDR2 (germline): DFQATT, SNEGSKA (reference sequence).

This clonotype was seen ten or more times. This chain joins TRBV20-1 and TRBJ2-3, with no clear D. The CDR3 covers 18 residues. Per germline, CDR1 DFQATT and CDR2 SNEGSKA (reference sequence). Deletions cut 0 bases from V and 2 bases from J, with 21 bases between. DNA of the CDR3: TGCAGTGCTAGAGAAGCAGACTCATGGGCCCAAGCCACAGATACGCAGTATTTT. Residues: CSAREADSWAQATDTQYF.